Following are 18 T cell receptor beta chains from one sample sequenced in a study of T cell repertoires in cytomegalovirus infection (dated by TCRdb to between 2018 and 2021). Reads for this sample came from an Illumina HiSeq 1500. The public reads were quality trimmed at Q25 with fastp and then assembled into clones with MiXCR by TCRdb, keeping productive beta chains. Merged by CDR3 protein, the rows form single entries marked with the most common genes and DNA. The sample table shows fewer than 85,000 distinct CDR3 sequences, and 3.5% to 4% are seen once. The ten largest account for about 20% of the sample. Sequenced: PBMCs. Receptor source: a human donor in good health (CMV status not recorded). Some clones in this sample may be carry-over from other donors' samples.

This clonotype occurred many times. The rearrangement links TRBV7-2 to TRBJ2-5, with D unresolved. Trimming stripped 5 bases from V and 2 bases from J, with 18 bases between. The CDR3 length is 16 residues. Germline values: CDR1 SGHTA, CDR2 FQGNSA. The CDR3 loop is CASSPWPAGRQETQYF. The CDR3 nucleotides read TGTGCCAGCAGCCCCTGGCCGGCCGGAAGACAAGAGACCCAGTACTTC.

This clonotype was seen repeatedly, ten times or more. The chain couples TRBV7-9 to TRBJ2-1; D is ambiguous. Germline assignment: CDR1 SEHNR and CDR2 FQNEAQ (reference sequence). V lost 5 bases, J lost 6 bases, and 5 bases lay in between. This CDR3 is built from 11 residues. The CDR3 bases are TGTGCCAGCAGCGACCTCAATGAGCAGTTCTTC. Protein product: CASSDLNEQFF.

This clonotype was counted many times. This chain links TRBV7-8 with TRBJ2-3; TRBD2 is a possible D gene (5 bases). V lost 0 bases and J lost 2, with 15 bases in between. The CDR3 covers 17 residues. From germline, CDR1 is SGHVS and CDR2 FQNEAQ. CDR3 sequence: CASSLARAPRPTDTQYF. The CDR3 DNA sequence: TGTGCCAGCAGCTTAGCGCGGGCTCCGCGTCCCACAGATACGCAGTATTTT. The variable domain in full, with the rest retrieved from reference TRBV7-8 and TRBJ2-3, is GAGVSQSPRYKVAKRGQDVALRCDPISGHVSLFWYQQALGQGPEFLTYFQNEAQLDKSGLPSDRFFAERPEGSVSTLKIQRTQQEDSAVYLCASSLARAPRPTDTQYFGPGTRLTVL.

This clonotype was detected many times. V usage is TRBV7-8 and J usage is TRBJ2-1, with 8 nucleotides matching TRBD2. This CDR3 region has 15 residues. The trim removed 4 bases at V and 3 bases at J, leaving 5 bases unmatched. Germline V gives CDR1 SGHVS, CDR2 FQNEAQ. DNA for the CDR3: TGTGCCAGCAGCTCTGGGACTAGTTACTACAATGAGCAGTTCTTC. The encoded protein is CASSSGTSYYNEQFF.

This clonotype showed up just a few times. This rearrangement joins TRBV4-2 to TRBJ2-1; TRBD2 matches 15 bases. The CDR3 extends over 16 amino acids. CDR1 is LGHNA and CDR2 is YNFKEQ in the germline V gene. V trimming: 4 bases; J trimming: 7 bases; junction bases outside the gene matches: 5. The CDR3 region has the DNA TGTGCCAGCAGCCCACAAGGGACTAGCGGGAGGAATGAGCAGTTCTTC. Translated, it gives CASSPQGTSGRNEQFF.

This clonotype was seen many times. This chain connects TRBV7-6 to TRBJ2-1, with 9 bases aligning to TRBD2. Germline V gives CDR1 SGHVS, CDR2 FNYEAQ. The CDR3 covers 16 residues. The V gene end was trimmed by 5 bases and the J gene end by 12 bases; junction bases not matched to a gene: 17. CDR3 nucleotide sequence: TGTGCCAGCAGCCAACAAGCTCCGGGACTAGCCCCGCTGCAGTTCTTC. As protein: CASSQQAPGLAPLQFF.

In its sample, this clonotype was seen many times. This chain connects TRBV7-2 to TRBJ2-7; TRBD1 matches at 7 bases. V was clipped by 5 bases and J by 0 bases; unmatched bases: 7. The CDR3 consists of 15 residues. Looked up from germline, CDR1 is SGHTA and CDR2 is FQGNSA. DNA for the CDR3: TGTGCCAGCAGCCCTCGACAGGGACACTCCTACGAGCAGTACTTC. Its protein is CASSPRQGHSYEQYF.

Many counts were recorded for this clonotype. V gene TRBV10-3 combines with J gene TRBJ1-4; D gene ambiguous. Trimming shortened V by 3 bases and J by 3 bases, and 11 bases separated the two germline ends. Germline CDR1 and CDR2: ENHRY and SYGVKD. The CDR3 length is 15 residues. CDR3 bases: TGTGCCATCAGTGAAGGACTCGGGGCTAATGAAAAACTGTTTTTT. Protein sequence: CAISEGLGANEKLFF.

This clonotype was detected many times. V and J are TRBV7-2 and TRBJ2-6; maybe TRBD2 (6 bases). Trimming took 3 bases from V and 10 from J, leaving 10 bases between them. The CDR3 length is 13 residues. The germline CDR1 and CDR2 sequences are SGHTA and FQGNSA. The CDR3 here is CASSLEGGNVLTF. CDR3 coding DNA: TGTGCCAGCAGCTTGGAGGGCGGGAACGTCCTGACTTTC.

This clonotype was seen many times. The chain recombines TRBV7-2 with TRBJ2-5, with 7 bases that match TRBD1. Per the germline V gene, CDR1 is SGHTA and CDR2 is FQGNSA. CDR3 length equals 11 residues. After removal of 2 bases from V and 14 bases from J, the junction contained 5 bases not matched to a gene. CDR3 sequence: CASSLTGASYF. DNA of the CDR3: TGTGCCAGCAGCTTAACAGGGGCCTCCTACTTC.

This clonotype was seen at least ten times. The genes are TRBV7-2 and TRBJ1-6; a possible D gene is TRBD1 (5 bases). Trimming pared 5 bases from V and 10 bases from J, leaving 15 bases between. The CDR3 extends over 14 amino acids. CDR1 and CDR2 (germline): SGHTA, FQGNSA. The CDR3, as DNA: TGTGCCAGCAGCGTAAGGGGTCTGGTCTCACCCCTCCACTTT. Protein product: CASSVRGLVSPLHF.

This clonotype was counted at least ten times. The chain recombines TRBV12-3 or TRBV12-4 with TRBJ2-2, with 10 bases matching TRBD1. V lost 6 bases to trimming and J lost 6 bases; unmatched junction nucleotides: 10. CDR3 length: 16 amino acids. The DNA of the CDR3 is TGTGCCAGCAGCCGAGGGACAGGGGTGAGGTCCGGGGAGCTGTTTTTT. It encodes CASSRGTGVRSGELFF.

This clonotype was seen at least ten times. The chain recombines TRBV7-6 with TRBJ1-5; TRBD1 agrees at 8 bases. CDR1 and CDR2 from the germline V gene are SGHVS and FNYEAQ. V lost 3 bases to trimming and J lost 7 bases; unmatched junction nucleotides: 2. The CDR3 runs 13 residues. The CDR3 protein is CASSLTGEQPQHF. CDR3 nucleotides: TGTGCCAGCAGCTTGACAGGGGAACAGCCCCAGCATTTT.

In its sample, this clonotype was seen many times. This chain joins TRBV12-3 or TRBV12-4 and TRBJ2-1; D may be TRBD2 (6 bases). Trimming removed 7 bases at V and 4 bases at J, with 17 bases between. The CDR3 totals 15 residues. In DNA form, the CDR3 reads TGTGCCAGCATCCTTGGGGCGGCGGGATACAATGAGCAGTTCTTC. Translating gives CASILGAAGYNEQFF.

This clonotype was seen repeatedly, ten times or more. The chain combines TRBV18 with TRBJ2-3; no firm D call. The CDR3 is 14 amino acids. The V end was cut by 6 bases, the J end by 1 base, with 11 bases between. Per germline, CDR1 KGHSH and CDR2 LQKENI. The CDR3 DNA reads as TGTGCCAGCTCTAGCTTCCAACGCACAGATACGCAGTATTTT. Translated: CASSSFQRTDTQYF. The full variable domain, its missing parts supplied by reference TRBV18 and TRBJ2-3, is NAGVMQNPRHLVRRRGQEARLRCSPMKGHSHVYWYRQLPEEGLKFMVYLQKENIIDESGMPKERFSAEFPKEGPSILRIQQVVRGDSAAYFCASSSFQRTDTQYFGPGTRLTVL.

This clonotype appeared many times. The rearrangement uses TRBV19 and TRBJ2-2; 8 positions match TRBD1. Germline CDR1 and CDR2: LNHDA and SQIVND (reference sequence). Trimming at V came to 3 bases and at J to 4 bases, leaving 13 bases not matched to a gene. The CDR3 has 18 amino acids. The CDR3 protein is CASSMYGQGYSGTGELFF. In DNA, the CDR3 is TGTGCCAGTAGTATGTACGGACAGGGCTATAGCGGCACCGGGGAGCTGTTTTTT.

This clonotype was recorded many times. V usage is TRBV19 and J usage is TRBJ2-7; 7 bases are a match to TRBD2. V was pared by 4 bases and J by 3 bases, with 6 bases of the junction left unmatched. Per the germline V gene, CDR1 is LNHDA and CDR2 is SQIVND (reference sequence). The length of the CDR3 is 14 residues. CDR3 in DNA: TGTGCCAGTAGTACTCGGACTAGTAACTACGAGCAGTACTTC. It is translated as CASSTRTSNYEQYF.

This clonotype came up many times. The chain carries TRBV7-9 and TRBJ1-2, with TRBD1 identical over 7 bases. The V gene's germline CDR1 is SEHNR and CDR2 FQNEAQ (reference sequence). The CDR3 covers 15 residues. V gave up 5 bases and J gave up 4 bases; unmatched junction bases: 10. CDR3 amino acids: CASSGRDSLIYGYTF. The CDR3 DNA reads as TGTGCCAGCAGCGGGCGGGACAGCCTTATCTATGGCTACACCTTC. Combining the CDR3 with reference TRBV7-9 and TRBJ1-2 gives the whole variable domain DTGVSQNPRHKITKRGQNVTFRCDPISEHNRLYWYRQTLGQGPEFLTYFQNEAQLEKSRLLSDRFSAERPKGSFSTLEIQRTEQGDSAMYLCASSGRDSLIYGYTFGSGTRLTVV.